Following are 21 T cell receptor beta chains from one sample sequenced in a study of post-analysis software for immune sequencing data. Built from TCR beta cDNA, the libraries had unique molecular identifiers in them. Each CDR3 protein is one row after TCRdb ran MiXCR on the PCR reads. Here the sample spans about 500,000 distinct CDR3 sequences, 40% to 55% being singletons. Antigens of these TCRs are unknown. Study-wide points: There were roughly 5 TRBV segments more frequent in patients than controls, and TRBV5-6, TRBV5-1 and TRBV20-1 were among them.

Input material: blood. Receptor source: a girl aged 10 to 17 with multiple sclerosis.

V and J are TRBV27 and TRBJ1-2; 7 bases line up with TRBD1. Unmatched junction bases numbered 9, after V lost 6 bases and J lost 5 bases. Per the germline V gene, CDR1 is MNHEY and CDR2 is SMNVEV (reference sequence). This CDR3 comprises 14 residues. The chain's CDR3 is CASSRGERVYGYTF. Here the CDR3 DNA reads TGTGCCAGCAGCAGGGGGGAGAGGGTTTATGGCTACACCTTC.

This clonotype was detected many times. CDR3 DNA sequence: TGTGCCAGCAGTACCGCCGGGAGGGTCAATGACGAGCAGTACTTC. This translates into CASSTAGRVNDEQYF. The rearrangement links TRBV27 to TRBJ2-7; 8 bases are a match to TRBD2. Germline values: CDR1 MNHEY, CDR2 SMNVEV (reference sequence). Trimming removed 5 bases from V and 5 bases from J; junction bases left unmatched: 11. This CDR3 region has 15 residues.

This clonotype was recorded a few times. V is TRBV20-1 and J is TRBJ2-3; D unresolved. Trimming cost V 6 bases and J 2 bases, with 15 bases left between them. The CDR3 covers 14 residues. Germline V gene sequence: CDR1 DFQATT, CDR2 SNEGSKA (reference sequence). The CDR3 region is CSAPPAGFTDTQYF. The CDR3 DNA reads TGCAGTGCCCCCCCCGCCGGCTTCACAGATACGCAGTATTTT.

This clonotype was detected only a few times. This chain uses TRBV5-6 with TRBJ2-1; unclear D gene. V gave up 0 bases and J gave up 5 bases, with 12 bases separating them. Germline V gene data show CDR1 as SGHDT and CDR2 as YYEEEE. This CDR3 comprises 15 residues. The CDR3 region is CASSLVVRYDNEQFF. In DNA, the CDR3 is TGTGCCAGCAGCTTGGTCGTTAGGTACGACAATGAGCAGTTCTTC.

The chain uses TRBV29-1 and TRBJ2-2; D gene unclear. V was clipped by 4 bases and J by 0 bases, with 12 bases between them. CDR3 length: 15 residues. Germline lookup yields CDR1 SQVTM and CDR2 ANQGSEA. In nucleotides, the CDR3 is TGCAGCGTTGGGCGAGTGACGGCGAACACCGGGGAGCTGTTTTTT. Its translation: CSVGRVTANTGELFF.

The CDR3 region is CSVARGGISYEQYF. In DNA form, the CDR3 reads TGCAGCGTCGCCAGGGGGGGGATCTCGTACGAGCAGTACTTC. The rearrangement uses TRBV29-1 and TRBJ2-7, with D possibly being TRBD1 or TRBD2 (7 bases each). Trimming took 6 bases from V and 4 from J, leaving 19 bases between them. Germline CDR1 is SQVTM and CDR2 is ANQGSEA. The CDR3 runs to 14 residues.

The chain recombines TRBV5-1 with TRBJ1-1; D possibly corresponds to TRBD1 (6 bases). The CDR3 totals 15 residues. The V and J ends lost 4 bases and 5 bases respectively, with 18 bases between them. Germline V gene data show CDR1 as SGHRS and CDR2 as YFSETQ. CDR3 in amino acids: CASSPPTGARTEAFF. DNA for the CDR3: TGCGCCAGCAGCCCCCCGACGGGGGCCCGAACTGAAGCTTTCTTT.

This chain links TRBV7-9 with TRBJ2-7, with 11 nucleotides matching TRBD2. The junction had 6 bases not matched to a gene; V was cut back by 4 bases and J by 4 bases. Germline V lookup: CDR1 SEHNR, CDR2 FQNEAQ (reference sequence). CDR3 length: 15 residues. CDR3 amino acids: CASSSELAGAYEQYF. CDR3 nucleotides: TGTGCCAGCAGCTCCGAACTAGCGGGAGCTTACGAGCAGTACTTC.

V gene TRBV7-9 combines with J gene TRBJ2-3; D is ambiguous. There are 12 residues in the CDR3. In germline, CDR1 is SEHNR, CDR2 FQNEAQ (reference sequence). V lost 1 base, J lost 8 bases, and 7 bases lay in between. CDR3 nucleotide sequence: TGTGCCAGCAGCTTAGGACGTACTACGCAGTATTTT. As protein: CASSLGRTTQYF.

This clonotype occurred a few times. The chain is built from TRBV12-3 or TRBV12-4 and TRBJ2-7, with D perhaps matching TRBD1 or TRBD2 (5 bases each). CDR3 length: 14 amino acids. The germline V and J ends were trimmed by 6 bases and 0 bases, with 12 bases remaining between them. In nucleotides, the CDR3 is TGTGCCAGCAGGGGACGAAGCAGCTCCTACGAGCAGTACTTC. Its protein is CASRGRSSSYEQYF.

The chain employs TRBV5-1 and TRBJ2-5, with 7 bases lining up with TRBD1. Germline trimming cut 0 bases from V and 5 bases from J; bases unmatched to any gene: 4. Germline-derived CDR1 and CDR2 are SGHRS and YFSETQ. The CDR3 runs 14 residues. CDR3 amino acids: CASSLGQGFETQYF. Here the CDR3 DNA reads TGCGCCAGCAGCTTGGGACAGGGTTTTGAGACCCAGTACTTC.

The chain couples TRBV18 to TRBJ2-5; no clear D. The V end was cut by 3 bases, the J end by 3 bases, with 8 bases between. Germline V CDR1 and CDR2: KGHSH, LQKENI. This CDR3 comprises 13 residues. Written as DNA, the CDR3 is TGTGCCAGCTCACCGTCCTTTGAAGAGACCCAGTACTTC. Encoded protein: CASSPSFEETQYF.

The V and J genes are TRBV20-1 and TRBJ2-3; 12 bases align to TRBD2. Germline CDR1 DFQATT, CDR2 SNEGSKA (reference sequence). The CDR3 consists of 15 residues. V was clipped by 5 bases and J by 5 bases; unmatched bases: 8. This CDR3 reads CSAQGLAGVEDTQYF. In DNA, the CDR3 is TGCAGTGCTCAGGGACTAGCGGGTGTAGAAGATACGCAGTATTTT.

Turning to this clonotype: At one boundary the junction diverges from the germline segment, which might be a read error. The chain recombines TRBV7-2 with TRBJ2-4; 7 nucleotides agree with TRBD2. Per the germline V gene, CDR1 is SGHTA and CDR2 is FQGNSA. CDR3 length: 16 amino acids. CDR3 sequence: CASSLDARERKSIQYF. In DNA, the CDR3 is TGTGCCAGCAGCTTAGATGCGCGGGAGCGGAAAAGCATTCAGTACTTC.

The V and J genes are TRBV4-2 and TRBJ1-4; 7 positions agree with TRBD1. This CDR3 region has 14 residues. The germline gives CDR1 LGHNA, CDR2 YNFKEQ. J was trimmed by 8 bases and V by 0 bases; bases with no gene match: 3. The CDR3 DNA sequence: TGTGCCAGCAGCCAAGAACAGGGGAGCGAAAAACTGTTTTTT. The encoded protein is CASSQEQGSEKLFF.

The rearrangement links TRBV11-2 to TRBJ1-3, with a tentative D call TRBD1 (6 bases). V was pared by 1 base and J by 8 bases, with 6 bases between. Germline-derived CDR1 and CDR2 are SGHAT and FQNNGV. The length of the CDR3 is 12 residues. The CDR3 DNA reads as TGTGCCAGCAGCTTAGGGGGGCACACCATATATTTT. Translation: CASSLGGHTIYF.

This clonotype was observed a few times. The chain carries TRBV3-1 and TRBJ2-7; D is unclear. This CDR3 is 14 amino acids long. Germline values: CDR1 LGHDT, CDR2 YNNKEL (reference sequence). Trimming stripped 0 bases from V and 2 bases from J, with 8 bases between. CDR3 sequence reads: CASSQEAGPYEQYF. The CDR3 nucleotides read TGTGCCAGCAGCCAAGAGGCAGGTCCCTACGAGCAGTACTTC.

The rearrangement uses TRBV27 and TRBJ2-4; D is possibly TRBD1 (5 bases). V was cut by 3 bases and J by 5 bases, with 8 bases left in between. The CDR3 covers 13 residues. CDR1 MNHEY and CDR2 SMNVEV come from the germline V gene (reference sequence). CDR3 sequence reads: CASSFGAQNIQYF. CDR3 coding DNA: TGTGCCAGCAGTTTTGGGGCTCAAAACATTCAGTACTTC.

The chain joins TRBV18 to TRBJ2-1; D is unresolved. The CDR3 consists of 12 residues. V was pared by 1 base and J by 7 bases, with 5 bases between. Germline assignment: CDR1 KGHSH and CDR2 LQKENI. The CDR3 region is CASSPQENEQFF. The CDR3 coding sequence is TGTGCCAGCTCACCACAAGAGAATGAGCAGTTCTTC.

The sample holds a few counts of this clonotype. J is TRBJ2-7 and V is TRBV12-3 or TRBV12-4, with a possible D match to TRBD1 (6 bases). With 3 bases removed from V and 3 bases from J, the gap between germline ends came to 18 bases. This CDR3 region has 16 residues. CDR3 coding DNA: TGTGCCAGCAGTTTTTGGCCCGGGACAAGAGACTACGAGCAGTACTTC. Translating it yields CASSFWPGTRDYEQYF.

To note about this clonotype: Germline and junction disagree at one end, which may indicate a read error. This rearrangement joins TRBV24-1 to TRBJ2-1; TRBD2 might be the D (6 bases). Germline CDR1 reads KGHDR; CDR2 reads SFDVKD. This CDR3 region has 15 residues. CDR3 residues: CATSDGRDLYNGQFF. The CDR3 nucleotides are TGTGCCACCAGTGATGGAAGGGACTTGTACAATGGGCAGTTCTTC.